The T cell receptor beta chain described here comes from a study of blood T cells in healthy people across ages. A second 7 to 11 cycle PCR used barcoded and J-beta primers. TCRdb redid the calling of the 5' RACE reads with MiXCR, one entry per CDR3 protein. The table records 780,000 or so distinct CDR3 sequences, around three fifths of them present only once. This receptor was obtained from a man in his forties or fifties in good health. The specimen was blood.

The CDR3 loop is CASSSNGGIGRYEQYF. The CDR3 bases are TGTGCCAGTAGTTCCAATGGGGGAATAGGGAGATACGAGCAGTACTTC. The rearrangement links TRBV19 to TRBJ2-5; D is tentatively TRBD1 or TRBD2 (5 bases each). The DNA matches TRBJ2-7 better at its end, which makes the J call doubtful. The CDR3 is 16 residues long. The germline gives CDR1 LNHDA, CDR2 SQIVND (reference sequence).